The 13 T cell receptor beta chains below all came from one sample that was sequenced in a study of blood T cell repertoires in COVID-19. TCRdb's copy holds only in-frame clones and misses some; the assay was immunoSEQ multiplex PCR. The table shows around 230,000 clones, with nearly 90% occurring only once. Sequences were obtained from PBMCs or T cells enriched from blood (not recorded which). The receptors were sampled from a woman aged 25 to 39 with acute COVID-19.

The chain is built from TRBV19 and TRBJ2-1, with D perhaps TRBD2 (6 bases). Germline lookup yields CDR1 LNHDA and CDR2 SQIVND (reference sequence). The V and J ends lost 0 bases and 4 bases respectively, with 13 bases between them. This CDR3 spans 16 amino acids. This chain's CDR3 is CASSIDRRRVYNEQFF. The CDR3 region has the DNA TGTGCCAGTAGTATAGACAGAAGGAGGGTTTACAATGAGCAGTTCTTC.

The CDR3 DNA reads TGTGCCAGCAGTTATTCTTTTTCCCCCGGGACAACGAACACCGGGGAGCTGTTTTTT. Its translation: CASSYSFSPGTTNTGELFF. This chain joins TRBV6-2 or TRBV6-3 and TRBJ2-2; a possible D gene is TRBD1 (6 bases). Germline CDR1 is MNHEY and CDR2 is SVGEGT. The V end lost 3 bases, the J end lost 0 bases, and 20 bases lay between the germline ends. CDR3 length: 19 residues.

The V gene is TRBV5-5, the J gene TRBJ1-1; TRBD1 agrees at 7 bases. J gave up 1 base and V 1 base, and 4 bases lay outside the gene matches. In germline, CDR1 is SGHKS, CDR2 YYEKEE (reference sequence). The CDR3 length is 15 residues. CDR3 coding DNA: TGTGCCAGCAGCTTGACAGGGGCCCCGAACACTGAAGCTTTCTTT. The encoded protein is CASSLTGAPNTEAFF.

The chain uses TRBV10-3 and TRBJ1-1; 11 bases match TRBD1. V was pared by 0 bases and J by 2 bases, with 5 bases of the junction left unmatched. The CDR3 totals 17 residues. Per the germline V gene, CDR1 is ENHRY and CDR2 is SYGVKD. The CDR3 here is CAISESGRTGGNTEAFF. CDR3 in DNA: TGTGCCATCAGTGAGTCAGGTCGGACAGGGGGCAACACTGAAGCTTTCTTT.

This clone was detected only once. The chain links TRBV18 to TRBJ2-7; TRBD1 matches at 9 bases. This CDR3 spans 16 amino acids. Germline CDR1 reads KGHSH; CDR2 reads LQKENI. V lost 0 bases to trimming and J lost 7 bases; unmatched junction nucleotides: 10. CDR3 sequence (DNA): TGTGCCAGCTCACCACCGGTGGGACAGGGTCCGGGAGAGCAGTACTTC. Encoded protein: CASSPPVGQGPGEQYF. Together with reference TRBV18 and TRBJ2-7, the CDR3 gives the full variable domain: NAGVMQNPRHLVRRRGQEARLRCSPMKGHSHVYWYRQLPEEGLKFMVYLQKENIIDESGMPKERFSAEFPKEGPSILRIQQVVRGDSAAYFCASSPPVGQGPGEQYFGPGTRLTVT.

The rearrangement joins TRBV7-9 to TRBJ2-3; D is perhaps TRBD2 (5 bases). The germline gives CDR1 SEHNR, CDR2 FQNEAQ (reference sequence). V dropped 0 bases and J dropped 3 bases, with 10 bases sitting between them. The CDR3 contains 15 residues. CDR3 coding DNA: TGTGCCAGCAGCTTAGCCGGGGTAGCGACAGATACGCAGTATTTT. Translated, it gives CASSLAGVATDTQYF.

The V call is TRBV9, the J call TRBJ1-3; a weak D match, TRBD1 (6 bases). This CDR3 spans 16 amino acids. The V gene's germline CDR1 is SGDLS and CDR2 YYNGEE. The germline V and J ends were trimmed by 1 base and 6 bases, with 17 bases remaining between them. Written as DNA, the CDR3 is TGTGCCAGCAGCGTACTGGTTGGGGGGGCGGCAAACACCATATATTTT. It translates to CASSVLVGGAANTIYF. The full variable domain, rest sourced from reference TRBV9 and TRBJ1-3, is DSGVTQTPKHLITATGQRVTLRCSPRSGDLSVYWYQQSLDQGLQFLIQYYNGEERAKGNILERFSAQQFPDLHSELNLSSLELGDSALYFCASSVLVGGAANTIYFGEGSWLTVV.

V and J are TRBV9 and TRBJ1-1, with D perhaps TRBD1 (5 bases). V was shortened by 0 bases and J by 7 bases, with 10 bases between the two germline ends. The CDR3 is made up of 13 amino acids. Germline V lookup: CDR1 SGDLS, CDR2 YYNGEE. The CDR3 sequence is CASSVGGGDEAFF. The CDR3 DNA sequence: TGTGCCAGCAGCGTAGGGGGCGGAGATGAAGCTTTCTTT.

The chain employs TRBV28 and TRBJ1-5, with D possibly matching TRBD1 (5 bases). V lost 6 bases and J 4 bases, leaving 13 bases between the germline ends. Germline assignment: CDR1 MDHEN and CDR2 SYDVKM. CDR3 length: 14 amino acids. CDR3 coding DNA: TGTGCCAGCAGGGGGGGACGGGAAAATCAGCCCCAGCATTTT. The encoded protein is CASRGGRENQPQHF.

V is TRBV21-1 and J is TRBJ2-7; TRBD1 reflects the table's D call only, with no check against the DNA. TRBV21-1 constitutes a pseudogene. CDR3 size: 16 residues. The CDR3 loop reads CASRNTRGKSVDEQYF. CDR3 DNA: TGTGCCAGCAGAAATACCAGGGGGAAGTCGGTGGACGAGCAGTACTTC.

The V gene is TRBV6-5, the J gene TRBJ1-1; possible D gene TRBD1, 5 bases. Trimming removed 2 bases at V and 7 bases at J, with 8 bases between. CDR3 size: 12 residues. Germline CDR1 reads MNHEY; CDR2 reads SVGAGI. This chain's CDR3 is CASSYGGGEAFF. Written as DNA, the CDR3 is TGTGCCAGCAGTTACGGCGGGGGTGAAGCTTTCTTT.

The rearrangement uses TRBV2 and TRBJ1-2, with D tentatively TRBD1 (6 bases). CDR3 size: 18 residues. Trimming took 3 bases from V and 5 from J, leaving 25 bases between them. CDR1 and CDR2 (germline): SNHLY, FYNNEI. The CDR3 coding sequence is TGTGCCAGCAGTGATTCGGGGATGATCAGACAGGTAGATTATGGCTACACCTTC. Amino acid sequence: CASSDSGMIRQVDYGYTF.

The sample holds one count of this clone. Other nucleotide sequences in the sample specify the same CDR3. V and J are TRBV6-5 and TRBJ1-5; TRBD1 matches 8 bases. Per the germline V gene, CDR1 is MNHEY and CDR2 is SVGAGI. V lost 0 bases to trimming and J lost 7 bases; unmatched junction nucleotides: 2. The CDR3 covers 14 residues. The CDR3 DNA sequence: TGTGCCAGCAGTTACTCGACAGGGGACCAGCCCCAGCATTTT. Amino acids: CASSYSTGDQPQHF.